A single TCR beta chain is shown here with its context. The antigen is not known. V was trimmed by 5 bases and J by 0 bases, leaving 10 bases between them. The CDR3 extends over 14 amino acids. Germline loops: CDR1 LNHDA, CDR2 SQIVND (reference sequence). The PCR ran on 60 Vbeta and 13 Jbeta primers. Using immunoSEQ multiplex PCR, the repertoire was profiled, and TCRdb retains in-frame clones only, with some absent. The data contain around 130,000 clones, about four fifths of them singletons. The entry originates in a study of cytomegalovirus exposure and HLA in healthy donors. Findings and limits, study-wide: In vitro confirmation showed three CMV-associated chains to be CMV antigen specific. In a later analysis, TCR beta V- and J-gene trimming showed a link to a missense DCLRE1C variant.

Sequencing was done on a sample of PBMCs. The clonotype comes from a woman in her 40s in good health and CMV-seronegative. The chain is built from TRBV19 and TRBJ1-1; possibly TRBD1 for D (6 bases). In DNA, the CDR3 is TGTGCCAGTAGTGTCAGGGGCCTGAACACTGAAGCTTTCTTT. It encodes CASSVRGLNTEAFF.